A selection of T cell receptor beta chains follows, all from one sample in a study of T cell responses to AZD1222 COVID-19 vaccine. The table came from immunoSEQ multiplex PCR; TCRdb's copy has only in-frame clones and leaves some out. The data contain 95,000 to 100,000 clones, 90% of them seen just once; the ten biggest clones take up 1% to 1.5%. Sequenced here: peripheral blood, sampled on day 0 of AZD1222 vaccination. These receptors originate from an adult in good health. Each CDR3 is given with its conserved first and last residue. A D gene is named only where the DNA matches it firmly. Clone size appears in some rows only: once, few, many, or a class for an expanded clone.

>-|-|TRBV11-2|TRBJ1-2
CASSLVGTQDGYTF
TGTGCCAGCAGCTTAGTGGGGACACAGGATGGCTACACCTTC
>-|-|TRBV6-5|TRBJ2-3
CASSYGESTDTQYF
TGTGCCAGCAGTTACGGGGAATCCACAGATACGCAGTATTTT
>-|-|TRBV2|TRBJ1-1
CASHPGNNPMNTEAFF
TGTGCCAGCCATCCGGGTAACAACCCGATGAACACTGAAGCTTTCTTT
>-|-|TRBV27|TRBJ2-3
CASSLSMASLRDTQYF
TGTGCCAGCAGTTTATCGATGGCTAGCTTAAGGGATACGCAGTATTTT
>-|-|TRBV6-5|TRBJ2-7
CASLGEIYEQYF
TGTGCCAGCCTCGGGGAAATTTACGAGCAGTACTTC
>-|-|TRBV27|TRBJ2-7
CASGRQASGYEQYF
TGTGCCAGCGGCAGACAGGCCTCGGGGTACGAGCAGTACTTC
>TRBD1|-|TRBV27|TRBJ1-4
CASSLTGVNEKLFF
TGTGCCAGCAGCCTTACAGGGGTCAACGAAAAACTGTTTTTT
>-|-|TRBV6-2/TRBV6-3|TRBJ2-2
CASSYTYNTGELFF
TGTGCCAGCAGCTATACTTATAACACCGGGGAGCTGTTTTTT
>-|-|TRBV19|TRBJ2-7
CASSKGRMTYEQYF
TGTGCCAGTAGTAAGGGGAGGATGACCTACGAGCAGTACTTC
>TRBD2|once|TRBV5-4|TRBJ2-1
CASSTGTRSSYNEQFF
TGTGCCAGCAGCACAGGGACTAGGAGCTCCTACAATGAGCAGTTCTTC
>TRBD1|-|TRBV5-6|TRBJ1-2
CASSSLVGTGGHYGYTF
TGTGCCAGCAGCTCCCTCGTAGGGACAGGGGGCCACTATGGCTACACCTTC
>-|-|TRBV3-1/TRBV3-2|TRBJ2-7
CASSQGGGYEQYF
TGTGCCAGCAGCCAAGGTGGAGGCTACGAGCAGTACTTC
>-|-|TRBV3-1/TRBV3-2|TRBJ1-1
CASSRQLQGPEAFF
TGTGCCAGCAGCCGTCAATTACAGGGCCCTGAAGCTTTCTTT
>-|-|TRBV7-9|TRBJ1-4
CASSLVQDATNEKLFF
TGTGCCAGCAGCTTAGTGCAGGACGCAACTAATGAAAAACTGTTTTTT
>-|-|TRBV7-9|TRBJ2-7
CASSLPAGSEQYF
TGTGCCAGCAGCTTACCAGCGGGCAGCGAGCAGTACTTC
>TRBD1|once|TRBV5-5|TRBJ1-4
CASSQRLQGSTNEKLFF
TGTGCCAGCAGCCAGAGGCTACAGGGGAGTACTAATGAAAAACTGTTTTTT
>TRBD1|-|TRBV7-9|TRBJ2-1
CASSLRQGSWNEQFF
TGTGCCAGCAGCTTACGACAGGGGTCATGGAATGAGCAGTTCTTC
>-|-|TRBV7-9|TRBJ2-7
CASRRGSSYEQYF
TGTGCCAGCAGGAGGGGCAGCTCCTACGAGCAGTACTTC
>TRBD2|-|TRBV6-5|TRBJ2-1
CASSSGLAGVNEQFF
TGTGCCAGCAGTTCCGGACTAGCGGGCGTCAATGAGCAGTTCTTC
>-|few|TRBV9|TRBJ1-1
CASSVAGWVGTEAFF
TGTGCCAGCAGCGTAGCGGGGTGGGTAGGCACTGAAGCTTTCTTT
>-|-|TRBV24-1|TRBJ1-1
CATSDRDSRTEAFF
TGTGCCACCAGTGACCGGGACTCACGTACCGAAGCTTTCTTT
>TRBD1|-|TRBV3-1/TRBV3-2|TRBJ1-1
CASSRDRGRYTEAFF
TGTGCCAGCAGCCGAGACAGGGGGCGGTATACTGAAGCTTTCTTT
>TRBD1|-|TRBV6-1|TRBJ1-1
CASSETGFTEAFF
TGTGCCAGCAGTGAGACAGGGTTCACTGAAGCTTTCTTT
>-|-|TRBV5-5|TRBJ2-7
CASSLAGFSYEQYF
TGTGCCAGCAGCTTGGCTGGTTTCTCCTACGAGCAGTACTTC